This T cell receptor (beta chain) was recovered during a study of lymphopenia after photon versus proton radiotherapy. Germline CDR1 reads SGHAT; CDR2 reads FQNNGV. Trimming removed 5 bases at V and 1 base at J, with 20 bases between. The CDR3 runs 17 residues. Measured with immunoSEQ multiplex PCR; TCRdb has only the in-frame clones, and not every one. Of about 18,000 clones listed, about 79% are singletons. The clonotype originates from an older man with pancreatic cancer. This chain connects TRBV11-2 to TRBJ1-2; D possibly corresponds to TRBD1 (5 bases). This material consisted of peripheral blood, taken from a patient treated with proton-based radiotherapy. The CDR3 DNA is TGTGCCAGCAGCCCCAATGTTTCAGGGTTCCTTAACTATGGCTACACCTTC. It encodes CASSPNVSGFLNYGYTF. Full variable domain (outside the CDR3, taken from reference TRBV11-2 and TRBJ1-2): EAGVAQSPRYKIIEKRQSVAFWCNPISGHATLYWYQQILGQGPKLLIQFQNNGVVDDSQLPKDRFSAERLKGVDSTLKIQPAKLEDSAVYLCASSPNVSGFLNYGYTFGSGTRLTVV.